The 21 T cell receptor beta chains reported below all come from one sample, sequenced in a study of PD-L1 blockade in urothelial cancer. This sample's time point: peripheral blood 6 weeks after treatment start. Measured with immunoSEQ multiplex PCR; TCRdb has only the in-frame clones, and not every one. The profile shows 25,000 to 35,000 clones, about four fifths of them singletons. Sequenced here: PBMCs, sampled around atezolizumab (anti-PD-L1) treatment. The receptor source for this set is a man between 65 and 85 years old with urothelial cancer.

The CDR3 DNA reads as TGCGCCAGCAGCCAAGACTGGAGGGCAGATGAAAAACTGTTTTTT. Protein sequence: CASSQDWRADEKLFF. The chain is built from TRBV4-3 and TRBJ1-4; the D is unclear. Germline V gives CDR1 LGHNA, CDR2 YSLEER. V dropped 0 bases and J dropped 6 bases, with 11 bases sitting between them. The CDR3 loop spans 15 amino acids.

This clone was observed a handful of times. The V call is TRBV19, the J call TRBJ2-3; 8 bases match TRBD1. The CDR3 consists of 16 residues. Germline CDR1 reads LNHDA; CDR2 reads SQIVND (reference sequence). V dropped 6 bases and J dropped 2; count of bases not matched to a gene: 10. Here the CDR3 DNA reads TGTGCCAGTAGCCCCCAGGGGGCGCTTGCCACAGATACGCAGTATTTT. Translated, it gives CASSPQGALATDTQYF.

This clone has a handful of counts. This chain links TRBV7-9 with TRBJ2-1, with D perhaps matching TRBD1 (5 bases). The V gene's germline CDR1 is SEHNR and CDR2 FQNEAQ (reference sequence). The CDR3 extends over 16 amino acids. Trimming shortened V by 2 bases and J by 0 bases, and 11 bases separated the two germline ends. The CDR3 loop is CASSLLGLSSYNEQFF. The CDR3 coding sequence is TGTGCCAGCAGCTTATTGGGGCTTAGCTCCTACAATGAGCAGTTCTTC.

The V call is TRBV7-2, the J call TRBJ2-2, with no clear D. This CDR3 region has 16 residues. Germline V lookup: CDR1 SGHTA, CDR2 FQGNSA. V lost 5 bases and J lost 0, with 13 bases in between. Here the CDR3 reads CASSTHRIPNTGELFF. CDR3 nucleotides: TGTGCCAGCAGCACGCACAGAATCCCGAACACCGGGGAGCTGTTTTTT.

This clone was seen more than once but under ten times. The chain couples TRBV7-6 to TRBJ1-4, with 7 bases matching TRBD1. Germline assignment: CDR1 SGHVS and CDR2 FNYEAQ. V trimming: 5 bases; J trimming: 8 bases; junction bases outside the gene matches: 8. The CDR3 extends over 14 amino acids. The CDR3 DNA reads TGTGCCAGCAGCCCAACAGGGGATTACGAAAAACTGTTTTTT. Translated: CASSPTGDYEKLFF.

The genes are TRBV5-1 and TRBJ2-1; possibly TRBD2 for D (6 bases). CDR3 length: 14 amino acids. Looked up from germline, CDR1 is SGHRS and CDR2 is YFSETQ. V dropped 4 bases and J dropped 5 bases, with 13 bases sitting between them. The CDR3 protein is CASSRGLRDNEQFF. The DNA of the CDR3 is TGCGCCAGCAGCAGGGGACTGCGGGACAATGAGCAGTTCTTC.

This sequence joins TRBV5-4 and TRBJ2-2; the D is unclear. CDR1 is SGHNT, CDR2 YYREEE, per germline (reference sequence). This CDR3 is built from 12 residues. V lost 0 bases, J lost 7 bases, and 4 bases lay in between. The CDR3 protein is CASSLAVGELFF. DNA of the CDR3: TGTGCCAGCAGCTTGGCCGTCGGGGAGCTGTTTTTT.

V is TRBV11-2 and J is TRBJ2-5; 9 nucleotides match TRBD2. The germline CDR1 and CDR2 sequences are SGHAT and FQNNGV. V was pared by 2 bases and J by 4 bases, with 5 bases of the junction left unmatched. The CDR3 is 15 amino acids. The CDR3 nucleotides are TGTGCCAGCAGCTTAACGCGGGGGGGGCGAGAGACCCAGTACTTC. This sequence encodes CASSLTRGGRETQYF.

The gene calls are TRBV27 and TRBJ1-4; D gene ambiguous. Germline V gene data show CDR1 as MNHEY and CDR2 as SMNVEV (reference sequence). Trimming took 1 base from V and 10 from J, leaving 10 bases between them. The CDR3 loop spans 13 amino acids. The DNA of the CDR3 is TGTGCCAGCAGTTTATGGCAGGATGGAAAACTGTTTTTT. Its translation is CASSLWQDGKLFF. Full variable domain (rest looked up from reference TRBV27 and TRBJ1-4): EAQVTQNPRYLITVTGKKLTVTCSQNMNHEYMSWYRQDPGLGLRQIYYSMNVEVTDKGDVPEGYKVSRKEKRNFPLILESPSPNQTSLYFCASSLWQDGKLFFGSGTQLSVL.

This clone was detected once. V is TRBV7-2 and J is TRBJ2-5; D is ambiguous. Germline assignment: CDR1 SGHTA and CDR2 FQGNSA. The CDR3 is 16 amino acids. V dropped 1 base and J dropped 2 bases, with 14 bases sitting between them. In DNA, the CDR3 is TGTGCCAGCAGCTTAGGGCCCCAGGCAGGTCAAGAGACCCAGTACTTC. Translating it yields CASSLGPQAGQETQYF.

This clone qualifies as medium-sized. The chain recombines TRBV9 with TRBJ2-7; 11 nucleotides match TRBD2. Germline loops: CDR1 SGDLS, CDR2 YYNGEE. With V trimmed by 0 bases and J by 0 bases, 8 bases remained unmatched. This CDR3 has 18 amino acids. Written as DNA, the CDR3 is TGTGCCAGCAGCGTAGGGCTAGCGGGGGGTCTAATCTCCTACGAGCAGTACTTC. Translating gives CASSVGLAGGLISYEQYF.

The V and J genes are TRBV19 and TRBJ2-2, with a possible D match to TRBD1 (6 bases). The CDR3 has 17 residues. Germline CDR1 reads LNHDA; CDR2 reads SQIVND (reference sequence). Trimming stripped 6 bases from V and 1 base from J, with 18 bases between. As DNA, the CDR3 is TGTGCCAGTAGGCTTGTTAATGGGGGCATGAACACCGGGGAGCTGTTTTTT. Amino acids: CASRLVNGGMNTGELFF.

This clone was recorded once. This chain joins TRBV28 and TRBJ2-7; D may be TRBD2 (5 bases). V was clipped by 7 bases and J by 6 bases, with 13 bases between them. The CDR3 has 12 amino acids. Germline-derived CDR1 and CDR2 are MDHEN and SYDVKM. CDR3 sequence (DNA): TGTGCCAGCAAAGGACCGGCGGGCGAGCAGTACTTC. Its protein product is CASKGPAGEQYF.

The chain has TRBV19 and TRBJ1-2; the D is unclear. There are 13 residues in the CDR3. Trimming left V 2 bases short and J 7 bases short, with 11 bases between. Germline loops: CDR1 LNHDA, CDR2 SQIVND (reference sequence). CDR3 in DNA: TGTGCCAGTAGTATAAAATTGACTCGTGGCTACACCTTC. Translated: CASSIKLTRGYTF.

V usage is TRBV4-2 and J usage is TRBJ2-7; D may be TRBD2 (5 bases). Germline CDR1 and CDR2: LGHNA and YNFKEQ. This CDR3 comprises 16 residues. V lost 0 bases, J lost 1 base, and 13 bases lay in between. DNA of the CDR3: TGTGCCAGCAGCCAAGATTTTAACCGCGGGTCCTACGAGCAGTACTTC. Translating it yields CASSQDFNRGSYEQYF.

This clone was picked up a small number of times. The rearrangement links TRBV19 to TRBJ1-2; 7 bases agree with TRBD1. CDR1 and CDR2 from the germline V gene are LNHDA and SQIVND (reference sequence). V dropped 4 bases and J dropped 6; count of bases not matched to a gene: 5. This CDR3 comprises 13 residues. CDR3 coding DNA: TGTGCCAGTAGTACACAGGGGTCAAATGGCTACACCTTC. This sequence encodes CASSTQGSNGYTF.

The V gene is TRBV6-6, the J gene TRBJ2-1; 10 bases line up with TRBD2. Per the germline V gene, CDR1 is MNHNY and CDR2 is SVGAGI (reference sequence). V lost 6 bases to trimming and J lost 5 bases; unmatched junction nucleotides: 10. The CDR3 extends over 16 amino acids. The CDR3 reads CASSSGTSGVDNEQFF. DNA of the CDR3: TGTGCCAGCAGCTCCGGTACTAGCGGGGTCGACAATGAGCAGTTCTTC.

This sequence joins TRBV5-6 and TRBJ1-3; 8 positions match TRBD1. Germline V CDR1 and CDR2: SGHDT, YYEEEE. J was trimmed by 0 bases and V by 1 base; bases with no gene match: 3. The CDR3 totals 16 residues. The CDR3 nucleotides are TGTGCCAGCAGCTTGAATACAGGGGGCTCTGGAAACACCATATATTTT. Translating it yields CASSLNTGGSGNTIYF. Full variable domain (rest looked up from reference TRBV5-6 and TRBJ1-3): DAGVTQSPTHLIKTRGQQVTLRCSPKSGHDTVSWYQQALGQGPQFIFQYYEEEERQRGNFPDRFSGHQFPNYSSELNVNALLLGDSALYLCASSLNTGGSGNTIYFGEGSWLTVV.

The chain carries TRBV15 and TRBJ1-2; 9 nucleotides agree with TRBD1. The V gene end was trimmed by 3 bases and the J gene end by 12 bases; junction bases not matched to a gene: 11. This CDR3 has 14 residues. CDR1 and CDR2 (germline): LNHNV, YYDKDF (reference sequence). The CDR3 loop reads CATSSGGQGIIHTF. CDR3 nucleotides: TGTGCCACCAGCAGTGGGGGACAGGGTATAATCCACACCTTC.

This rearrangement joins TRBV4-3 to TRBJ1-3; D might be TRBD1 (6 bases). V was cut by 2 bases and J by 3 bases, with 17 bases left in between. Germline-derived CDR1 and CDR2 are LGHNA and YSLEER. The CDR3 has 17 amino acids. The CDR3 nucleotides read TGCGCCAGCAGCCAAAACGCACAGGGTAATTATGGAAACACCATATATTTT. Its translation is CASSQNAQGNYGNTIYF.

This clone was counted a single time. This rearrangement joins TRBV9 to TRBJ2-1; TRBD2 matches 9 bases. This CDR3 has 17 amino acids. The ends lost 1 base at V and 0 bases at J; junction bases unmatched: 5. Looked up from germline, CDR1 is SGDLS and CDR2 is YYNGEE. CDR3 coding DNA: TGTGCCAGCAGCGTACGAGCGGGAGGTGGCTCCTACAATGAGCAGTTCTTC. This sequence encodes CASSVRAGGGSYNEQFF.